What follows describes a single TCR beta chain. Its target is not known. The sample originates from a study of cytomegalovirus exposure and HLA in healthy donors. Study-wide results and limits: Other equally common chains were less clonally expanded than HLA-associated TCR beta chains, a later analysis showed.

The V segment lost 8 bases and the J segment 3 bases; nucleotides outside the gene matches: 8. The germline CDR1 and CDR2 sequences are GTSNPN and SVGIG (reference sequence). The length of the CDR3 is 14 residues. The PCR ran on 60 Vbeta and 13 Jbeta primers. Some clones are missing from TCRdb's copy, which holds only in-frame ones; the method was immunoSEQ multiplex PCR. The table records roughly 180,000 clones, around 80% of them present only once. Sequencing was done on a sample of PBMCs. This receptor was taken from a female donor in good health and CMV-seronegative. V and J are TRBV30 and TRBJ1-4, with 8 bases lining up with TRBD1. The CDR3 region has the DNA TGTGCCGGGGACAGGAAAGCGCCTAATGAAAAACTGTTTTTT. It codes for CAGDRKAPNEKLFF.